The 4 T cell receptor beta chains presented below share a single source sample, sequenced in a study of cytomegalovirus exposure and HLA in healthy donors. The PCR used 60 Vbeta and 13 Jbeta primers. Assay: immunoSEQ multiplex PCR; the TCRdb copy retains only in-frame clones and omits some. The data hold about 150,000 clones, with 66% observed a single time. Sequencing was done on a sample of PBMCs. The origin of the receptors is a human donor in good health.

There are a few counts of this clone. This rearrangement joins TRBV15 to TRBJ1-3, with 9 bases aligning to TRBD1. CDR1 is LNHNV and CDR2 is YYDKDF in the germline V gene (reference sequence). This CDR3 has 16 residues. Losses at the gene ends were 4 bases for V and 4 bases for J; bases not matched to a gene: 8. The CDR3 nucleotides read TGTGCCACCAGCAAAAAACAGGGGGCGCAAGGAAACACCATATATTTT. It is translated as CATSKKQGAQGNTIYF.

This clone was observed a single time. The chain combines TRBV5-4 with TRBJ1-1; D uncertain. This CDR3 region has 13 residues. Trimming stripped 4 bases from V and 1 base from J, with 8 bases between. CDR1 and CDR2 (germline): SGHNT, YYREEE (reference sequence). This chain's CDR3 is CASSPTQNTEAFF. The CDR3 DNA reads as TGTGCCAGCAGCCCGACACAGAACACTGAAGCTTTCTTT. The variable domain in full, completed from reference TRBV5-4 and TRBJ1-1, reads ETGVTQSPTHLIKTRGQQVTLRCSSQSGHNTVSWYQQALGQGPQFIFQYYREEENGRGNFPPRFSGLQFPNYSSELNVNALELDDSALYLCASSPTQNTEAFFGQGTRLTVV.

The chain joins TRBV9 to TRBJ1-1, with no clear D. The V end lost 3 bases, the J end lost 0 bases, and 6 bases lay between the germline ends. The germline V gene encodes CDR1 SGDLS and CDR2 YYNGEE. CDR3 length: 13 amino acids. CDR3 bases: TGTGCCAGCAGCGCAGGCTTGAACACTGAAGCTTTCTTT. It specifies CASSAGLNTEAFF.

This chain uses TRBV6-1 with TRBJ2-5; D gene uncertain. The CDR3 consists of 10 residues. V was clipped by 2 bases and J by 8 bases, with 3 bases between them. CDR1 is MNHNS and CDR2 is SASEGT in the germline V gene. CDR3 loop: CASSELTQYF. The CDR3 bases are TGTGCCAGCAGTGAATTAACCCAGTACTTC.